This paragraph reports one TCR beta chain. Trimming at V came to 2 bases and at J to 2 bases, leaving 3 bases not matched to a gene. The CDR3 is made up of 15 amino acids. Germline CDR1 SGHNT, CDR2 YYREEE (reference sequence). The data belong to a study of T cell responses to AZD1222 COVID-19 vaccine. Produced via immunoSEQ multiplex PCR; TCRdb's table is partial and in-frame only. Among about 190,000 clones listed, about 90% were seen once. The sample in question was peripheral blood, obtained on day 0 of MenACWY control vaccination. The clonotype originates from an adult in good health. The chain combines TRBV5-4 with TRBJ2-1; 8 nucleotides match TRBD2. The DNA for the CDR3 is TGTGCCAGCAGCTTAGCGGGAGCCACCTACAATGAGCAGTTCTTC. Its translation: CASSLAGATYNEQFF.